These 19 T cell receptor beta chains were sequenced from one sample in a study of cytomegalovirus exposure and HLA in healthy donors. PCR involved 60 Vbeta and 13 Jbeta primers. TCRdb's table, derived via immunoSEQ multiplex PCR, lists solely in-frame clones and lacks some. The sample shows approximately 130,000 clones, approximately 85% of them seen only once. Sequencing was performed on PBMCs. Source of these receptors: a boy younger than 18 in good health and CMV-seronegative.

This sequence joins TRBV2 and TRBJ1-4; D remains unclear. The V gene lost 7 bases and the J gene lost 5 bases, with 14 bases spanning the gap. CDR1 and CDR2 from the germline V gene are SNHLY and FYNNEI. The CDR3 covers 14 residues. The CDR3 here is CASTRRRPNEKLFF. In DNA form, the CDR3 reads TGTGCCAGCACCAGGAGGCGGCCCAATGAAAAACTGTTTTTT.

This clone was seen more than once but under ten times. This chain uses TRBV30 with TRBJ1-1; D remains ambiguous. The germline V and J ends were trimmed by 4 bases and 10 bases, with 13 bases remaining between them. CDR1 is GTSNPN and CDR2 is SVGIG in the germline V gene (reference sequence). The CDR3 extends over 11 amino acids. The CDR3 nucleotides are TGTGCCTGGACGAGGGCTGTTGGAGCTTTCTTT. Translation gives CAWTRAVGAFF.

The rearrangement links TRBV7-6 to TRBJ2-3, with 9 bases matching TRBD2. V lost 1 base, J lost 4 bases, and 6 bases stayed unmatched. The CDR3 contains 16 residues. Germline V gene sequence: CDR1 SGHVS, CDR2 FNYEAQ. The CDR3: CASSLGSGSPADTQYF. Written as DNA, the CDR3 is TGTGCCAGCAGCTTAGGTAGCGGGAGTCCCGCAGATACGCAGTATTTT.

This chain uses TRBV6-5 with TRBJ2-7; the D is unclear. Trimming pared 0 bases from V and 6 bases from J, leaving 9 bases between. The CDR3 has 13 residues. Per germline, CDR1 MNHEY and CDR2 SVGAGI. The CDR3 DNA reads TGTGCCAGCAGTTACTCTTTAGAGCGCGAGCAGTACTTC. Translating it yields CASSYSLEREQYF.

The V call is TRBV4-3, the J call TRBJ2-5, with 8 bases identical to TRBD2. Unmatched junction bases numbered 10, after V lost 3 bases and J lost 4 bases. Germline V CDR1 and CDR2: LGHNA, YSLEER. The CDR3 length is 16 residues. This CDR3 reads CASSHAAGTRGETQYF. In DNA form, the CDR3 reads TGCGCCAGCAGCCATGCCGCCGGGACTAGGGGAGAGACCCAGTACTTC.

The rearrangement uses TRBV30 and TRBJ2-7, with D perhaps TRBD2 (7 bases). Germline V gene data show CDR1 as GTSNPN and CDR2 as SVGIG (reference sequence). The CDR3 is 13 amino acids. V shed 0 bases and J shed 7 bases, with 13 bases lying between them. The CDR3 DNA reads TGTGCCTGGAGTGTCGGAGGGGGGGGTGAGCAGTACTTC. It encodes CAWSVGGGGEQYF.

The CDR3 DNA sequence: TGTGCCAGCAGCGTATGGGGGGAGAAGAGTGAGCAGTTCTTC. Its translation is CASSVWGEKSEQFF. The rearrangement joins TRBV9 to TRBJ2-1, with D possibly being TRBD2 (6 bases). Germline V gene lookup returns CDR1 SGDLS and CDR2 YYNGEE. This CDR3 is 14 amino acids long. Trimming took 1 base from V and 9 from J, leaving 14 bases between them.

V gene TRBV12-5 combines with J gene TRBJ2-1; a weak D match, TRBD1 (6 bases). Trimming took 3 bases from V and 7 from J, leaving 10 bases between them. Germline V gives CDR1 LGHNT, CDR2 FRNRAP. This CDR3 region has 13 residues. The CDR3 spells CASGFIGGNEQFF. The DNA for the CDR3 is TGTGCTAGTGGTTTTATAGGGGGTAATGAGCAGTTCTTC. The whole variable domain, remainder taken from reference TRBV12-5 and TRBJ2-1, is DARVTQTPRHKVTEMGQEVTMRCQPILGHNTVFWYRQTMMQGLELLAYFRNRAPLDDSGMPKDRFSAEMPDATLATLKIQPSEPRDSAVYFCASGFIGGNEQFFGPGTRLTVL.

The rearrangement joins TRBV4-2 to TRBJ2-7, with 9 bases aligning to TRBD2. After removal of 0 bases from V and 2 bases from J, the junction contained 2 bases not matched to a gene. Germline V gives CDR1 LGHNA, CDR2 YNFKEQ. The CDR3 has 15 amino acids. Here the CDR3 reads CASSQDLAGTYEQYF. In nucleotides, the CDR3 is TGTGCCAGCAGCCAAGATCTAGCGGGGACCTACGAGCAGTACTTC.

This chain uses TRBV18 with TRBJ2-7; D is unresolved. V shed 2 bases and J shed 1 base, with 9 bases lying between them. This CDR3 region has 14 residues. Germline V CDR1 and CDR2: KGHSH, LQKENI. CDR3 amino acids: CASSPSTVSYEQYF. CDR3 bases: TGTGCCAGCTCACCATCCACGGTATCCTACGAGCAGTACTTC.

The chain recombines TRBV27 with TRBJ2-5; TRBD2 might be the D (5 bases). The germline V gene encodes CDR1 MNHEY and CDR2 SMNVEV (reference sequence). There are 14 residues in the CDR3. V was shortened by 0 bases and J by 5 bases, with 10 bases between the two germline ends. The CDR3, as DNA: TGTGCCAGCAGTTTATCGGTTGGAGGCGAGACCCAGTACTTC. The encoded protein is CASSLSVGGETQYF.

The gene calls are TRBV6-1 and TRBJ1-5; D gene unclear. CDR1 is MNHNS, CDR2 SASEGT, per germline. The CDR3 totals 14 residues. V was shortened by 6 bases and J by 5 bases, with 14 bases between the two germline ends. CDR3 sequence reads: CASSGSQNYQPQHF. The CDR3 bases are TGTGCCAGCAGCGGGAGTCAGAACTATCAGCCCCAGCATTTT.

This chain joins TRBV30 and TRBJ2-5, with 9 bases lining up with TRBD2. Germline lookup yields CDR1 GTSNPN and CDR2 SVGIG (reference sequence). J lost 1 base, V lost 5 bases, and 8 bases had no gene match. The CDR3 consists of 15 residues. The CDR3 is CAWVSLAGTQETQYF. The CDR3 coding sequence is TGTGCCTGGGTGTCGCTAGCGGGAACCCAAGAGACCCAGTACTTC.

V and J are TRBV6-1 and TRBJ1-5, with D perhaps TRBD1 (6 bases). Trimming removed 0 bases at V and 1 base at J, with 19 bases between. The CDR3 covers 19 residues. Germline V CDR1 and CDR2: MNHNS, SASEGT. The CDR3 DNA follows: TGTGCCAGCAGTGAAGCGGTTTTTAACCGGGACAACAGCAATCAGCCCCAGCATTTT. Translated: CASSEAVFNRDNSNQPQHF.

This clone was seen a single time. The rearrangement uses TRBV2 and TRBJ1-2; 8 bases align to TRBD1. The CDR3 length is 12 residues. The V gene end was trimmed by 7 bases and the J gene end by 7 bases; junction bases not matched to a gene: 5. Germline CDR1 reads SNHLY; CDR2 reads FYNNEI. In DNA form, the CDR3 reads TGTGCCAGCAATCAGGGGGCAGGTGGCTACACCTTC. Protein product: CASNQGAGGYTF.

The rearrangement links TRBV7-6 to TRBJ2-1; 9 nucleotides match TRBD2. The CDR3 spans 17 residues. CDR1 and CDR2 from the germline V gene are SGHVS and FNYEAQ. V shed 4 bases, J shed 3 bases, and the junction held 10 bases outside the gene matches. CDR3 DNA sequence: TGTGCCAGCAGCTACCTCCCGCGGGGGGGCCACTACAATGAGCAGTTCTTC. Encoded protein: CASSYLPRGGHYNEQFF.

The rearrangement uses TRBV15 and TRBJ2-5; perhaps TRBD2 as D (5 bases). CDR3 size: 13 residues. V shed 1 base and J shed 5 bases, with 8 bases lying between them. Germline CDR1 is LNHNV and CDR2 is YYDKDF (reference sequence). This CDR3 is CATSRVGGETQYF. In nucleotides, the CDR3 is TGTGCCACCAGCAGAGTCGGCGGGGAGACCCAGTACTTC.

This rearrangement joins TRBV4-1 to TRBJ2-1; no clear D. Trimming took off 1 base at V and 0 bases at J, with 7 bases between the two ends. This CDR3 has 15 residues. Germline V gives CDR1 MGHRA, CDR2 YSYEKL. CDR3 nucleotides: TGCGCCAGCAGCCAAGGGGCAGGCTCCTACAATGAGCAGTTCTTC. Protein sequence: CASSQGAGSYNEQFF.

The chain carries TRBV11-2 and TRBJ2-5; TRBD2 matches 12 bases. Germline CDR1 and CDR2: SGHAT and FQNNGV. The CDR3 length is 16 residues. The ends lost 5 bases at V and 4 bases at J; junction bases unmatched: 8. This CDR3 reads CASSASGGVRRETQYF. The CDR3 region has the DNA TGTGCCAGCAGCGCTAGCGGGGGGGTGCGACGAGAGACCCAGTACTTC.